This note documents a single T cell receptor beta chain sequence. The antigen is not known. This entry comes from a study of T cell responses to AZD1222 COVID-19 vaccine. Study results and limitations: Nearly half of the spike-specific TCRs reportedly recognize variant regions that carry no mutations. Elevations in Spike-specific TCR breadth and depth followed administration of two AZD1222 doses.

Data came from immunoSEQ multiplex PCR; TCRdb stores just in-frame clones and leaves some out. The data show 84,000 or so clones, with approximately 90% seen just once and less than 5.5% held by the top ten. Germline V gene data show CDR1 as ENHRY and CDR2 as SYGVKD. The CDR3 is made up of 12 amino acids. Trimming removed 4 bases from V and 6 bases from J, with 9 bases in between. Sequenced material: peripheral blood, taken on day 0 of MenACWY control vaccination. V usage is TRBV10-3 and J usage is TRBJ1-1, with D unresolved. This TCR was recovered from an adult in good health. CDR3 protein: CAISAMGPEAFF. The DNA of the CDR3 is TGTGCCATCAGTGCGATGGGCCCTGAAGCTTTCTTT.